These 25 T cell receptor beta chains originate from one sample sequenced in a study of blood T cell repertoires in COVID-19. TCRdb's copy holds only in-frame clones and misses some; the assay was immunoSEQ multiplex PCR. Among about 250,000 clones listed, around 85% were seen once. The material sequenced was PBMCs or T cells enriched from blood (not recorded which). Source of these receptors: a woman aged 45-59 years with acute COVID-19.

The rearrangement uses TRBV11-2 and TRBJ2-5; D is unclear. Germline V gene sequence: CDR1 SGHAT, CDR2 FQNNGV. Deletions cut 5 bases from V and 5 bases from J, with 12 bases between. The CDR3 extends over 13 amino acids. The CDR3 spells CASSPISGETQYF. For the CDR3, the DNA is TGTGCCAGCAGCCCCATTTCCGGGGAGACCCAGTACTTC.

The chain uses TRBV7-2 and TRBJ1-3; D might be TRBD1 (5 bases). Looked up from germline, CDR1 is SGHTA and CDR2 is FQGNSA. This CDR3 contains 14 residues. V dropped 4 bases and J dropped 0 bases, with 7 bases sitting between them. The chain's CDR3 is CASSWGLSGNTIYF. The CDR3 DNA follows: TGTGCCAGCAGCTGGGGCCTCTCTGGAAACACCATATATTTT.

This clone is a singleton in its sample. CDR3 nucleotides: TGCGCCAGCAGCTTGGCACAGGGGGCCTATGGCTACACCTTC. It is translated as CASSLAQGAYGYTF. The chain combines TRBV5-1 with TRBJ1-2; 9 positions agree with TRBD1. From germline, CDR1 is SGHRS and CDR2 YFSETQ. CDR3 length: 14 amino acids. V gave up 0 bases and J gave up 4 bases; unmatched junction bases: 1. Looking up the rest from reference TRBV5-1 and TRBJ1-2 gives the full variable domain: KAGVTQTPRYLIKTRGQQVTLSCSPISGHRSVSWYQQTPGQGLQFLFEYFSETQRNKGNFPGRFSGRQFSNSRSEMNVSTLELGDSALYLCASSLAQGAYGYTFGSGTRLTVV.

The genes are TRBV3-1 (or the pseudogene TRBV3-2) and TRBJ1-2, with TRBD1 as a possible D gene (6 bases). The germline V gene encodes CDR1 LGHDT and CDR2 YNNKEL (reference sequence). CDR3 size: 14 residues. The ends were cut back, 5 bases at V and 4 bases at J, with 14 bases in the middle. This CDR3 reads CASSGQGRGYGYTF. The CDR3 nucleotides read TGTGCCAGCAGCGGTCAGGGGCGAGGCTATGGCTACACCTTC.

This clone was recorded at least ten times. V and J are TRBV4-3 and TRBJ2-7, with TRBD1 matching over 9 bases. The CDR3 length is 15 residues. V dropped 5 bases and J dropped 4; count of bases not matched to a gene: 9. Germline V gives CDR1 LGHNA, CDR2 YSLEER. CDR3 DNA: TGCGCCAGCAGCATCGGGACAGGGATTCATTACGAGCAGTACTTC. Protein sequence: CASSIGTGIHYEQYF.

This clone was found once. V and J are TRBV10-1 and TRBJ2-4, with D maybe TRBD1 (5 bases). Germline CDR1 WNHNN, CDR2 SYGVQD (reference sequence). The CDR3 is 10 amino acids. The CDR3 loop reads CSEGVNIQYF. CDR3 coding DNA: TGCTCAGAAGGGGTGAACATTCAGTACTTC.

This clone is a singleton in its sample. V usage is TRBV2 and J usage is TRBJ2-7, with a weak D call TRBD1 (6 bases). The CDR3 extends over 14 amino acids. Germline V gene data show CDR1 as SNHLY and CDR2 as FYNNEI. V was clipped by 6 bases and J by 3 bases, with 15 bases between them. CDR3 in amino acids: CASRVPQGYYEQYF. The DNA for the CDR3 is TGTGCCAGCAGAGTACCACAGGGTTACTACGAGCAGTACTTC.

This chain links TRBV14 with TRBJ2-5; D gene unclear. The CDR3 runs 13 residues. The germline CDR1 and CDR2 sequences are SGHDN and FVKESK. V was pared by 2 bases and J by 2 bases, with 6 bases between. In nucleotides, the CDR3 is TGTGCCAGCAGCCAATCAGCGCAAGAGACCCAGTACTTC. Translation gives CASSQSAQETQYF.

The genes are TRBV4-3 and TRBJ1-1; 12 bases are shared with TRBD1. The CDR3 totals 16 residues. Trimming took 6 bases from V and 2 from J; bases not matched to a gene: 7. CDR1 is LGHNA and CDR2 is YSLEER in the germline V gene. CDR3: CASRMGQGACNTEAFF. CDR3 in DNA: TGCGCCAGCAGGATGGGACAGGGGGCTTGTAACACTGAAGCTTTCTTT.

V gene TRBV7-3 combines with J gene TRBJ1-2; TRBD1 matches at 11 bases. Germline CDR1 is SGHTA and CDR2 is FQGTGA. The V segment lost 6 bases and the J segment 7 bases; nucleotides outside the gene matches: 7. This CDR3 is 14 amino acids long. As DNA, the CDR3 is TGTGCCAGCAGTCCCGGGACAGGGGGACTTGGCTACACCTTC. Translating it yields CASSPGTGGLGYTF.

DNA of the CDR3: TGTGCCAGCAGCCAAGGGAGCGGGGGGCCCACAGATACGCAGTATTTT. It is translated as CASSQGSGGPTDTQYF. The chain is built from TRBV3-1 (or the pseudogene TRBV3-2) and TRBJ2-3, with 9 bases fitting TRBD2. V lost 1 base and J lost 2; bases outside the gene matches: 4. Germline values: CDR1 LGHDT, CDR2 YNNKEL (reference sequence). CDR3 length: 16 residues.

The chain carries TRBV18 and TRBJ1-2, with TRBD1 as a possible D gene (6 bases). The V end was cut by 6 bases, the J end by 4 bases, with 18 bases between. CDR1 is KGHSH and CDR2 is LQKENI in the germline V gene. This CDR3 comprises 15 residues. The CDR3 region has the DNA TGTGCCAGCTCGCCTGAGGACAGTCACAGCTATGGCTACACCTTC. This gives the protein CASSPEDSHSYGYTF.

This clone was seen only once. The J gene is TRBJ1-2, the V gene TRBV11-3, with 7 positions matching TRBD1. Germline CDR1 and CDR2: SGHNT and YENEEA. J lost 2 bases, V lost 5 bases, and 11 bases had no gene match. This CDR3 is 16 amino acids long. This CDR3 is CASSPIWDSSNYGYTF. DNA for the CDR3: TGTGCCAGCAGCCCAATCTGGGACAGTTCCAACTATGGCTACACCTTC.

In this sample, this clone turned up once. This chain uses TRBV19 with TRBJ1-4; 8 nucleotides align to TRBD1. Germline V gene sequence: CDR1 LNHDA, CDR2 SQIVND (reference sequence). The V and J ends lost 5 bases and 7 bases, in that order; junction bases with no gene match: 6. The CDR3 runs 14 residues. For the CDR3, the DNA is TGTGCCAGTAGTTACCGGACAGGGTTTGAAAAACTGTTTTTT. Protein sequence: CASSYRTGFEKLFF.

The chain employs TRBV27 and TRBJ2-3; TRBD2 aligns across 9 bases. Germline trimming cut 3 bases from V and 2 bases from J; bases unmatched to any gene: 6. The germline gives CDR1 MNHEY, CDR2 SMNVEV (reference sequence). The CDR3 is made up of 16 amino acids. The CDR3 here is CASSFERGDPTDTQYF. As DNA, the CDR3 is TGTGCCAGCAGTTTCGAGCGGGGGGATCCCACAGATACGCAGTATTTT.

In its sample, this clone was seen many times. The chain links TRBV12-3 or TRBV12-4 to TRBJ1-5, with D possibly TRBD1 on 5 matching bases. This CDR3 has 13 amino acids. The V and J ends lost 2 bases and 7 bases respectively, with 9 bases between them. The CDR3 here is CASSLRGRQPQHF. The CDR3 DNA reads TGTGCCAGCAGTTTAAGGGGAAGGCAGCCCCAGCATTTT.

This clone appeared a few times. The V call is TRBV19, the J call TRBJ1-6; 8 bases match TRBD1. From germline, CDR1 is LNHDA and CDR2 SQIVND (reference sequence). There are 15 residues in the CDR3. Trimming took 5 bases from V and 7 from J; bases not matched to a gene: 7. The DNA of the CDR3 is TGTGCCAGTAGTGGGGGGACAGGTGGGAATTCACCCCTCCACTTT. This translates into CASSGGTGGNSPLHF.

This chain connects TRBV25-1 to TRBJ2-5; 9 bases are shared with TRBD1. The V gene's germline CDR1 is MGHDK and CDR2 SYGVNS. Germline trimming cut 5 bases from V and 5 bases from J; bases unmatched to any gene: 9. This CDR3 has 15 amino acids. CDR3 coding DNA: TGTGCCAGCAGTCGCCGGGACAGGGCTAGGGAGACCCAGTACTTC. Its translation is CASSRRDRARETQYF.

This CDR3 is CASSETTGLAGGLVNEQFF. DNA for the CDR3: TGTGCCAGCAGCGAAACAACGGGACTAGCGGGGGGTTTGGTTAATGAGCAGTTCTTC. This rearrangement joins TRBV7-7 to TRBJ2-1, with 15 bases matching TRBD2. The CDR3 is 19 amino acids. The V gene end was trimmed by 5 bases and the J gene end by 7 bases; junction bases not matched to a gene: 15. CDR1 and CDR2 from the germline V gene are SSHAT and FNYEAQ (reference sequence).

The chain combines TRBV15 with TRBJ2-1, with TRBD2 as a possible D gene (7 bases). The CDR3 sequence is 13 residues long. V lost 5 bases, J lost 7 bases, and 12 bases lay in between. Germline V CDR1 and CDR2: LNHNV, YYDKDF (reference sequence). The CDR3 sequence: CATSGGGFNEQFF. The CDR3 DNA is TGTGCCACCAGCGGGGGGGGCTTTAATGAGCAGTTCTTC. Complete variable domain (other parts from reference TRBV15 and TRBJ2-1): DAMVIQNPRYQVTQFGKPVTLSCSQTLNHNVMYWYQQKSSQAPKLLFHYYDKDFNNEADTPDNFQSRRPNTSFCFLDIRSPGLGDTAMYLCATSGGGFNEQFFGPGTRLTVL.

The gene calls are TRBV5-1 and TRBJ2-1, with a tentative D call TRBD1 (6 bases). The CDR3 spans 15 residues. V was trimmed by 0 bases and J by 10 bases, leaving 17 bases between them. The germline V gene has CDR1 SGHRS and CDR2 YFSETQ. The CDR3 loop is CASSLAGNRVGEQFF. The DNA for the CDR3 is TGCGCCAGCAGCTTGGCCGGGAACAGGGTCGGCGAGCAGTTCTTC.

CDR3 nucleotide sequence: TGTGCCAGCAGCTTTGGGACAGGGGAATGGGATGAGCAGTTCTTC. This translates into CASSFGTGEWDEQFF. The V and J genes are TRBV7-9 and TRBJ2-1; 10 bases agree with TRBD1. Trimming cost V 3 bases and J 8 bases; bases outside gene matches: 7. Germline CDR1 is SEHNR and CDR2 is FQNEAQ (reference sequence). The length of the CDR3 is 15 residues.

This chain links TRBV7-8 with TRBJ1-2, with D perhaps matching TRBD1 (5 bases). Per germline, CDR1 SGHVS and CDR2 FQNEAQ. The V and J ends lost 3 bases and 2 bases respectively, with 7 bases between them. The CDR3 consists of 13 residues. The CDR3 DNA reads as TGTGCCAGCAGCTTCCAGGGAAACTATGGCTACACCTTC. It encodes CASSFQGNYGYTF.

The chain has TRBV5-1 and TRBJ2-2, with D possibly being TRBD2 (7 bases). The ends were cut back, 0 bases at V and 5 bases at J, with 14 bases in the middle. The germline V gene has CDR1 SGHRS and CDR2 YFSETQ. There are 16 residues in the CDR3. CDR3 sequence reads: CASSLVAGARTGELFF. The DNA for the CDR3 is TGCGCCAGCAGCTTGGTTGCGGGGGCCAGGACCGGGGAGCTGTTTTTT.

CDR3 sequence: CASSSPGDLLQQYF. In DNA, the CDR3 is TGTGCCAGCAGTTCGCCGGGAGACTTACTCCAGCAGTACTTC. The V gene is TRBV6-9, the J gene TRBJ2-7, with D possibly matching TRBD2 (6 bases). V lost 4 bases, J lost 8 bases, and 18 bases lay in between. Germline lookup yields CDR1 MNHGY and CDR2 SVAAGI. The CDR3 spans 14 residues.